The clone carrying this T cell receptor (beta chain) was observed a few times. These data are taken from a study of T cells in Graves' hyperthyroidism and ophthalmopathy. Study background: Peripheral blood samples were taken at initial diagnosis, prior to any treatment.

Diagnoses were established using clinical symptoms, serum thyroxine and TRAb, thyroid ultrasound and orbital computed tomography. V was clipped by 6 bases and J by 0 bases, with 9 bases between them. Per germline, CDR1 MNHNS and CDR2 SASEGT. The CDR3 is 14 amino acids. Amplified regions were TCR beta CDR3 sequences from RNA transcripts. RT-PCR in the first round (using the HTBI primer set) targeted the TCR CDR3. TCRdb recomputed calls from the multiplex PCR reads with MiXCR, one row per CDR3 protein. Counted here are 500,000 to 750,000 distinct CDR3 sequences, 14% occurring once; the ten biggest clones make up over 6%.

The receptor was isolated from a woman aged 18-29 years with Graves' ophthalmopathy. The sequencing input was blood. The gene calls are TRBV6-1 and TRBJ1-5; D gene unclear. CDR3 protein: CASSAENSNQPQHF. CDR3 bases: TGTGCCAGCAGCGCCGAAAATAGCAATCAGCCCCAGCATTTT.